Below are 27 T cell receptor beta chains sequenced from a single sample in a study of blood T cell repertoires in COVID-19. Clones were read by immunoSEQ multiplex PCR, and TCRdb kept only the in-frame ones, dropping some. The profile shows over 110,000 clones, roughly 88% of them singletons. The material sequenced was peripheral blood. The receptors derive from a human donor in a cohort sampled during active COVID-19.

This clone was recorded only once. The chain carries TRBV15 and TRBJ2-3; TRBD2 aligns across 8 bases. The CDR3 extends over 18 amino acids. Looked up from germline, CDR1 is LNHNV and CDR2 is YYDKDF (reference sequence). V shed 0 bases and J 0 bases; nucleotides not matched to a gene: 8. The CDR3 bases are TGTGCCACCAGCAGAGATATCGGGAGCGGGGGAAGCACAGATACGCAGTATTTT. Protein: CATSRDIGSGGSTDTQYF.

This clone showed up just a few times. This CDR3 is CSVSAGGFYGYTF. The CDR3 DNA follows: TGCAGCGTTTCCGCAGGGGGATTCTATGGCTACACCTTC. The chain recombines TRBV29-1 with TRBJ1-2; 7 nucleotides agree with TRBD1. Looked up from germline, CDR1 is SQVTM and CDR2 is ANQGSEA. CDR3 length: 13 amino acids. V shed 5 bases, J shed 4 bases, and the junction held 7 bases outside the gene matches.

The chain combines TRBV19 with TRBJ1-2; 9 bases line up with TRBD1. The ends lost 7 bases at V and 3 bases at J; junction bases unmatched: 15. The CDR3 is 17 amino acids. Germline CDR1 and CDR2: LNHDA and SQIVND (reference sequence). CDR3 amino acids: CASTHTRDRVSDYGYTF. The CDR3, as DNA: TGTGCCAGTACCCATACCCGGGACAGGGTGTCTGACTATGGCTACACCTTC.

This sequence joins TRBV5-4 and TRBJ2-3; D might be TRBD2 (6 bases). Looked up from germline, CDR1 is SGHNT and CDR2 is YYREEE (reference sequence). Trimming took off 4 bases at V and 4 bases at J, with 13 bases between the two ends. This CDR3 is built from 14 residues. CDR3 amino acids: CASSHRDLADTQYF. The DNA for the CDR3 is TGTGCCAGCAGCCACCGGGACTTGGCAGATACGCAGTATTTT.

This clone has just one count. This chain links TRBV5-1 with TRBJ2-4; 12 nucleotides match TRBD2. Germline loops: CDR1 SGHRS, CDR2 YFSETQ. This CDR3 is built from 16 residues. Trimming at V came to 3 bases and at J to 8 bases, leaving 9 bases not matched to a gene. CDR3 sequence (DNA): TGCGCCAGCAGCTCGAGTCTAGCGGGGGGGCCTCACATTCAGTACTTC. It translates to CASSSSLAGGPHIQYF. Filled out from reference TRBV5-1 and TRBJ2-4, the complete variable domain reads KAGVTQTPRYLIKTRGQQVTLSCSPISGHRSVSWYQQTPGQGLQFLFEYFSETQRNKGNFPGRFSGRQFSNSRSEMNVSTLELGDSALYLCASSSSLAGGPHIQYFGAGTRLSVL.

The gene calls are TRBV9 and TRBJ2-5; D remains unclear. V lost 3 bases and J lost 4, with 4 bases in between. The CDR3 runs 11 residues. CDR1 is SGDLS and CDR2 is YYNGEE in the germline V gene. CDR3 nucleotides: TGTGCCAGCAGCGCGGGAGAGACCCAGTACTTC. Translated, it gives CASSAGETQYF.

This CDR3 is CASSGHRVWYEQYF. CDR3 DNA sequence: TGTGCCTCCTCGGGGCACAGGGTTTGGTACGAGCAGTACTTC. The chain joins TRBV30 to TRBJ2-7; TRBD1 is a possible D gene (6 bases). Trimming shortened V by 7 bases and J by 4 bases, and 20 bases separated the two germline ends. The CDR3 is made up of 14 amino acids. CDR1 is GTSNPN and CDR2 is SVGIG in the germline V gene (reference sequence). Together with reference TRBV30 and TRBJ2-7, the CDR3 gives the full variable domain: SQTIHQWPATLVQPVGSPLSLECTVEGTSNPNLYWYRQAAGRGLQLLFYSVGIGQISSEVPQNLSASRPQDRQFILSSKKLLLSDSGFYLCASSGHRVWYEQYFGPGTRLTVT.

V gene TRBV6-1 combines with J gene TRBJ2-7; weak D call: TRBD1 (5 bases). Per germline, CDR1 MNHNS and CDR2 SASEGT. V lost 1 base to trimming and J lost 1 base, with 14 bases between them. This CDR3 has 16 amino acids. CDR3 DNA: TGTGCCAGCAGTGAAGGGGGTGTGGGGCTGTCCTACGAGCAGTACTTC. Encoded protein: CASSEGGVGLSYEQYF.

This sequence joins TRBV15 and TRBJ1-1; 8 bases are a match to TRBD1. V lost 9 bases to trimming and J lost 1 base; unmatched junction nucleotides: 4. The CDR3 runs 13 residues. Germline V gene sequence: CDR1 LNHNV, CDR2 YYDKDF (reference sequence). CDR3 residues: CATRGQANTEAFF. DNA for the CDR3: TGTGCCACGCGGGGACAGGCGAACACTGAAGCTTTCTTT.

The chain has TRBV6-6 and TRBJ1-2; 8 bases are a match to TRBD1. V gave up 6 bases and J gave up 2 bases; unmatched junction bases: 8. Germline lookup yields CDR1 MNHNY and CDR2 SVGAGI (reference sequence). This CDR3 contains 15 residues. The DNA for the CDR3 is TGTGCCAGCAGGCCACCGGGACAGGAGAACTATGGCTACACCTTC. The encoded protein is CASRPPGQENYGYTF.

CDR3 in DNA: TGTGCCAGCAGGGGGACAGGGGGCATTGAGCAGTTCTTC. Encoded protein: CASRGTGGIEQFF. The V gene is TRBV27, the J gene TRBJ2-1; 12 bases are shared with TRBD1. Germline-derived CDR1 and CDR2 are MNHEY and SMNVEV (reference sequence). This CDR3 contains 13 residues. J gave up 9 bases and V 6 bases, and 3 bases lay outside the gene matches.

The chain carries TRBV9 and TRBJ2-3, with 8 bases matching TRBD2. The CDR3 totals 15 residues. J was trimmed by 4 bases and V by 2 bases; bases with no gene match: 6. Looked up from germline, CDR1 is SGDLS and CDR2 is YYNGEE. The CDR3 sequence is CASSVTGTRADTQYF. DNA for the CDR3: TGTGCCAGCAGCGTGACCGGGACTAGAGCAGATACGCAGTATTTT.

V gene TRBV6-6 combines with J gene TRBJ2-5; D perhaps matches TRBD1 (5 bases). Trimming took off 5 bases at V and 1 base at J, with 11 bases between the two ends. Germline-derived CDR1 and CDR2 are MNHNY and SVGAGI (reference sequence). The CDR3 extends over 14 amino acids. The CDR3 is CASSPSRAQETQYF. The CDR3 nucleotides read TGTGCCAGCAGTCCCAGCAGGGCCCAAGAGACCCAGTACTTC.

The chain links TRBV7-2 to TRBJ2-2; tentative D call: TRBD2 (5 bases). Germline CDR1 and CDR2: SGHTA and FQGNSA. The CDR3 extends over 15 amino acids. Trimming took 5 bases from V and 4 from J, leaving 14 bases between them. Here the CDR3 DNA reads TGTGCCAGCAGCCCCCGAGCGGCCGGCACCGGGGAGCTGTTTTTT. Translation: CASSPRAAGTGELFF.

The chain recombines TRBV6-5 with TRBJ2-2; D call uncertain. With 8 bases removed from V and 2 bases from J, the gap between germline ends came to 12 bases. Germline loops: CDR1 MNHEY, CDR2 SVGAGI. This CDR3 contains 14 residues. The CDR3 DNA follows: TGTGCCAGCGAGGCAGCAGTAAACACCGGGGAGCTGTTTTTT. Protein: CASEAAVNTGELFF.

The CDR3 spells CASSLDLANYEQYF. CDR3 DNA sequence: TGTGCCAGCAGCTTGGATCTAGCGAACTACGAGCAGTACTTC. This chain links TRBV5-4 with TRBJ2-7, with a weak D call TRBD2 (6 bases). Trimming stripped 0 bases from V and 3 bases from J, with 10 bases between. This CDR3 has 14 amino acids. From germline, CDR1 is SGHNT and CDR2 YYREEE (reference sequence).

This rearrangement joins TRBV5-1 to TRBJ2-7, with D maybe TRBD1 (5 bases). V gave up 0 bases and J gave up 5 bases, with 12 bases separating them. CDR3 length: 14 amino acids. CDR1 and CDR2 (germline): SGHRS, YFSETQ. CDR3 DNA sequence: TGCGCCAGCAGCTTGGGTGCAGGGTCTCACGAGCAGTACTTC. Translation gives CASSLGAGSHEQYF. Full variable domain (outside the CDR3, taken from reference TRBV5-1 and TRBJ2-7): KAGVTQTPRYLIKTRGQQVTLSCSPISGHRSVSWYQQTPGQGLQFLFEYFSETQRNKGNFPGRFSGRQFSNSRSEMNVSTLELGDSALYLCASSLGAGSHEQYFGPGTRLTVT.

The V gene is TRBV7-9, the J gene TRBJ1-3; 7 bases align to TRBD1. V lost 5 bases, J lost 1 base, and 8 bases stayed unmatched. The CDR3 is made up of 16 amino acids. Per the germline V gene, CDR1 is SEHNR and CDR2 is FQNEAQ (reference sequence). The CDR3 loop is CASSPLTGTSGNTIYF. CDR3 nucleotides: TGTGCCAGCAGCCCTCTGACAGGGACTTCTGGAAACACCATATATTTT.

This clone was seen once. This chain links TRBV5-1 with TRBJ2-7, with 9 bases identical to TRBD1. CDR3 size: 15 residues. Trimming took 5 bases from V and 1 from J; bases not matched to a gene: 7. The germline V gene has CDR1 SGHRS and CDR2 YFSETQ. In nucleotides, the CDR3 is TGCGCCAGCAGTAACACCGGGACAGGGTCCTACGAGCAGTACTTC. Translating it yields CASSNTGTGSYEQYF.

The chain recombines TRBV6-6 with TRBJ2-2; possibly TRBD1 for D (5 bases). The CDR3 loop spans 14 amino acids. Trimming stripped 7 bases from V and 6 bases from J, with 15 bases between. Germline CDR1 and CDR2: MNHNY and SVGAGI (reference sequence). The DNA of the CDR3 is TGTGCCAGCACCACGACTGGGGCGGCCGGGGAGCTGTTTTTT. The encoded protein is CASTTTGAAGELFF.

This clone came up a few times. The chain combines TRBV6-6 with TRBJ1-3; no clear D. The V and J ends lost 6 bases and 6 bases respectively, with 15 bases between them. CDR1 and CDR2 from the germline V gene are MNHNY and SVGAGI (reference sequence). The CDR3 is 14 residues long. The CDR3 sequence: CASRSGQSENTIYF. Written as DNA, the CDR3 is TGTGCCAGCAGGTCGGGTCAGTCAGAAAACACCATATATTTT.

This clone was counted a single time. This sequence joins TRBV19 and TRBJ2-7; a weak D match, TRBD1 (8 bases). The V gene lost 4 bases and the J gene lost 0 bases, with 13 bases spanning the gap. Germline CDR1 reads LNHDA; CDR2 reads SQIVND (reference sequence). The CDR3 has 15 residues. The CDR3 protein is CASSSGGQASYEQYF. The CDR3 DNA reads as TGTGCCAGTAGTAGCGGGGGACAGGCCTCCTACGAGCAGTACTTC.

The chain is built from TRBV7-3 and TRBJ1-1, with 8 bases matching TRBD1. CDR1 is SGHTA and CDR2 is FQGTGA in the germline V gene. J was trimmed by 5 bases and V by 2 bases; bases with no gene match: 7. The CDR3 covers 15 residues. CDR3 protein: CASSLEAGGLTEAFF. CDR3 nucleotides: TGTGCCAGCAGCTTAGAAGCAGGGGGCTTAACTGAAGCTTTCTTT.

The chain employs TRBV5-1 and TRBJ2-2, with D unresolved. The CDR3 runs to 16 residues. The germline V and J ends were trimmed by 0 bases and 1 base, with 10 bases remaining between them. CDR1 and CDR2 (germline): SGHRS, YFSETQ. CDR3 protein: CASSLVVRMNTGELFF. CDR3 bases: TGCGCCAGCAGCTTGGTCGTCAGGATGAACACCGGGGAGCTGTTTTTT.

The chain employs TRBV9 and TRBJ2-2, with 8 bases fitting TRBD2. Germline CDR1 SGDLS, CDR2 YYNGEE. Germline trimming cut 0 bases from V and 4 bases from J; bases unmatched to any gene: 5. This CDR3 is 16 amino acids long. CDR3 DNA: TGTGCCAGCAGCGTAGAAGGGCGGGGGGCCACCGGGGAGCTGTTTTTT. Protein sequence: CASSVEGRGATGELFF.

The chain joins TRBV7-2 to TRBJ2-3; the D gene is possibly TRBD1 (5 bases). CDR1 SGHTA and CDR2 FQGNSA come from the germline V gene. The CDR3 has 15 residues. Trimming shortened V by 1 base and J by 3 bases, and 11 bases separated the two germline ends. In DNA, the CDR3 is TGTGCCAGCAGCTTAGTCGGGCAGGGAACAGATACGCAGTATTTT. This gives the protein CASSLVGQGTDTQYF. Based on the CDR3 plus reference TRBV7-2 and TRBJ2-3, the full variable domain is GAGVSQSPSNKVTEKGKDVELRCDPISGHTALYWYRQSLGQGLEFLIYFQGNSAPDKSGLPSDRFSAERTGGSVSTLTIQRTQQEDSAVYLCASSLVGQGTDTQYFGPGTRLTVL.

The chain couples TRBV7-2 to TRBJ2-7; D possibly corresponds to TRBD1 (6 bases). The CDR3 contains 16 residues. Germline loops: CDR1 SGHTA, CDR2 FQGNSA. V was clipped by 3 bases and J by 2 bases, with 17 bases between them. CDR3 region: CASSFGQQGIPYEQYF. In nucleotides, the CDR3 is TGTGCCAGCAGCTTCGGTCAACAGGGAATACCCTACGAGCAGTACTTC.